These 28 T cell receptor beta chains were all obtained from the same sample, sequenced in a study of blood T cell repertoires in COVID-19. Some clones are missing from TCRdb's copy, which holds only in-frame ones; the method was immunoSEQ multiplex PCR. This sample has a few hundred thousand clones, with around 86% found just once. The sample taken for sequencing was peripheral blood. The receptors stem from a man aged 45 to 65 with acute or convalescent COVID-19.

The J gene is TRBJ2-7, the V gene TRBV21-1; TRBD1, the table's D call, lacks a check against the DNA. TRBV21-1 is designated a pseudogene. This CDR3 is 15 amino acids long. CDR3 sequence (DNA): TGTGCCAGCAGCGTCCGGGACAGGAAAGCCTACGAGCAGTACTTC. Its protein is CASSVRDRKAYEQYF.

This chain connects TRBV5-6 to TRBJ1-3; TRBD1 aligns across 7 bases. Trimming at V came to 3 bases and at J to 3 bases, leaving 3 bases not matched to a gene. CDR1 is SGHDT, CDR2 YYEEEE, per germline. The CDR3 consists of 14 residues. In DNA, the CDR3 is TGTGCCAGCAGCTCGGACAGGATTGGAAACACCATATATTTT. Its protein is CASSSDRIGNTIYF.

The chain uses TRBV6-1 and TRBJ2-7; 7 bases map to TRBD1. J was trimmed by 2 bases and V by 3 bases; bases with no gene match: 4. Germline assignment: CDR1 MNHNS and CDR2 SASEGT. The CDR3 totals 14 residues. CDR3 sequence (DNA): TGTGCCAGCAGTGAGACAGGGCTCCCCTACGAGCAGTACTTC. Amino acid sequence: CASSETGLPYEQYF.

This chain connects TRBV6-5 to TRBJ1-1, with TRBD1 identical over 8 bases. The CDR3 runs to 15 residues. Germline V gene sequence: CDR1 MNHEY, CDR2 SVGAGI. After removal of 9 bases from V and 1 base from J, the junction contained 10 bases not matched to a gene. The DNA of the CDR3 is TGTGCCAGTACCCGGGACAGGAGAGAGAACACTGAAGCTTTCTTT. Encoded protein: CASTRDRRENTEAFF.

This chain connects TRBV9 to TRBJ1-4, with unresolved D. This CDR3 has 13 amino acids. The germline V and J ends were trimmed by 0 bases and 8 bases, with 8 bases remaining between them. In germline, CDR1 is SGDLS, CDR2 YYNGEE. This CDR3 is CASSVVGEEKLFF. The CDR3 DNA is TGTGCCAGCAGCGTAGTAGGAGAAGAAAAACTGTTTTTT.

The rearrangement links TRBV7-8 to TRBJ1-1, with 10 bases fitting TRBD1. The CDR3 covers 14 residues. The trim removed 5 bases at V and 4 bases at J, leaving 4 bases unmatched. Germline CDR1 is SGHVS and CDR2 is FQNEAQ. The CDR3 nucleotides are TGTGCCAGCAGCCTGCGACAGGGGGCCACTGAAGCTTTCTTT. Translating gives CASSLRQGATEAFF.

This clone was found a few times. V and J are TRBV6-6 and TRBJ2-5; no reliable D call. Germline V gene sequence: CDR1 MNHNY, CDR2 SVGAGI (reference sequence). Trimming removed 7 bases from V and 5 bases from J, with 14 bases in between. The CDR3 length is 13 residues. The CDR3 reads CASTKEVTETQYF. DNA of the CDR3: TGTGCCAGCACCAAAGAGGTAACGGAGACCCAGTACTTC.

V usage is TRBV30 and J usage is TRBJ2-7; D remains unclear. The germline V and J ends were trimmed by 0 bases and 5 bases, with 11 bases remaining between them. The length of the CDR3 is 13 residues. In germline, CDR1 is GTSNPN, CDR2 SVGIG (reference sequence). The CDR3 bases are TGTGCCTGGAGTGTCATACAGAGCAACGAGCAGTACTTC. Protein: CAWSVIQSNEQYF.

This clone was detected only once. J is TRBJ1-1 and V is TRBV14, with 8 bases identical to TRBD1. With 3 bases clipped from V and 1 base from J, the junction kept 4 bases outside the gene matches. Per germline, CDR1 SGHDN and CDR2 FVKESK. The CDR3 is 15 amino acids. Here the CDR3 DNA reads TGTGCCAGCAGCCAGAGACAGGGGCCGAACACTGAAGCTTTCTTT. Protein sequence: CASSQRQGPNTEAFF.

This rearrangement joins TRBV18 to TRBJ1-6; 7 bases agree with TRBD1. The ends lost 0 bases at V and 10 bases at J; junction bases unmatched: 6. CDR3 length: 15 amino acids. Per the germline V gene, CDR1 is KGHSH and CDR2 is LQKENI. In DNA, the CDR3 is TGTGCCAGCTCACCACCCCGGGACAGAGGATCACCCCTCCACTTT. Translated, it gives CASSPPRDRGSPLHF.

This CDR3 reads CASSQTENSPLHF. In nucleotides, the CDR3 is TGTGCCAGCAGCCAGACAGAGAATTCACCCCTCCACTTT. The rearrangement uses TRBV3-1 (or the pseudogene TRBV3-2) and TRBJ1-6; D is possibly TRBD1 (5 bases). The CDR3 spans 13 residues. Germline CDR1 and CDR2: LGHDT and YNNKEL (reference sequence). V was cut by 3 bases and J by 7 bases, with 7 bases left in between.

The rearrangement links TRBV11-2 to TRBJ1-1; the D gene is possibly TRBD1 (5 bases). The CDR3 has 12 residues. From germline, CDR1 is SGHAT and CDR2 FQNNGV. The V end was cut by 6 bases, the J end by 4 bases, with 9 bases between. The CDR3 here is CASRVGGTEAFF. The CDR3, as DNA: TGTGCCAGCAGGGTGGGGGGCACTGAAGCTTTCTTT.

To note about this clone: At the DNA level, this CDR3 is encoded by other sequences in the same sample as well. The CDR3 spells CASSPDGGSGNTIYF. In nucleotides, the CDR3 is TGTGCCAGCTCACCAGACGGCGGCTCTGGAAACACCATATATTTT. The chain recombines TRBV18 with TRBJ1-3; unclear D gene. The CDR3 loop spans 15 amino acids. Per germline, CDR1 KGHSH and CDR2 LQKENI. Trimming removed 2 bases at V and 0 bases at J, with 8 bases between.

The chain uses TRBV18 and TRBJ2-5; tentatively, D is TRBD1 (5 bases). Germline-derived CDR1 and CDR2 are KGHSH and LQKENI. The CDR3 length is 15 residues. Trimming removed 6 bases at V and 2 bases at J, with 16 bases between. This CDR3 reads CASSPRQAGQETQYF. CDR3 nucleotides: TGTGCCAGCTCCCCAAGGCAGGCAGGGCAAGAGACCCAGTACTTC.

The V gene is TRBV6-7, the J gene TRBJ2-3, with D perhaps matching TRBD2 (6 bases). TRBV6-7 is labeled an ORF, and its function is uncertain. V was cut by 1 base and J by 5 bases, with 13 bases left in between. CDR3 length: 15 amino acids. CDR3 nucleotides: TGTGCCAGCAGTTACTGGGGGGTTCGTAGAGATACGCAGTATTTT. Translated, it gives CASSYWGVRRDTQYF.

This clone was seen more than once but under ten times. The CDR3 DNA sequence: TGTGCCAGCAGAACCTTCGACAGGATCAACTATGGCTACACCTTC. It yields the protein CASRTFDRINYGYTF. The chain carries TRBV27 and TRBJ1-2; TRBD1 is a possible D gene (6 bases). Germline V gene sequence: CDR1 MNHEY, CDR2 SMNVEV (reference sequence). The CDR3 has 15 amino acids. Trimming left V 6 bases short and J 2 bases short, with 16 bases between.

This chain links TRBV6-5 with TRBJ1-3; D not certain. The V gene lost 8 bases and the J gene lost 8 bases, with 22 bases spanning the gap. Germline CDR1 MNHEY, CDR2 SVGAGI. The CDR3 is 15 amino acids. This chain's CDR3 is CASGGRFGLSDTIYF. In DNA, the CDR3 is TGTGCCAGCGGAGGGCGCTTCGGGCTGTCTGACACCATATATTTT.

This chain links TRBV30 with TRBJ2-2, with a tentative D call TRBD1 (6 bases). The V gene's germline CDR1 is GTSNPN and CDR2 SVGIG (reference sequence). Trimming took off 3 bases at V and 4 bases at J, with 12 bases between the two ends. The CDR3 covers 14 residues. The CDR3 DNA reads TGTGCCTGGAGAACAACAGGGACCACCGGGGAGCTGTTTTTT. Protein sequence: CAWRTTGTTGELFF.

V and J are TRBV3-1 (or the pseudogene TRBV3-2) and TRBJ2-5; D gene uncertain. In germline, CDR1 is LGHDT, CDR2 YNNKEL (reference sequence). V gave up 1 base and J gave up 5 bases, with 14 bases separating them. The CDR3 spans 15 residues. The CDR3 sequence: CASSQVELSRETQYF. As DNA, the CDR3 is TGTGCCAGCAGCCAAGTAGAACTATCTAGGGAGACCCAGTACTTC.

The chain recombines TRBV29-1 with TRBJ2-3, with TRBD2 matching 7 bases. The CDR3 consists of 13 residues. The V gene's germline CDR1 is SQVTM and CDR2 ANQGSEA. Trimming cost V 7 bases and J 2 bases; bases outside gene matches: 6. Written as DNA, the CDR3 is TGCAGCGACAGGACTAGTCACACAGATACGCAGTATTTT. Translated, it gives CSDRTSHTDTQYF.

This clone has just one count. The chain links TRBV5-1 to TRBJ1-1; 7 positions match TRBD1. V gave up 0 bases and J gave up 1 base; unmatched junction bases: 3. CDR1 and CDR2 (germline): SGHRS, YFSETQ. This CDR3 has 15 amino acids. CDR3 loop: CASSLASGGNTEAFF. CDR3 in DNA: TGCGCCAGCAGCTTGGCTTCAGGGGGGAACACTGAAGCTTTCTTT. Based on the CDR3 plus reference TRBV5-1 and TRBJ1-1, the full variable domain is KAGVTQTPRYLIKTRGQQVTLSCSPISGHRSVSWYQQTPGQGLQFLFEYFSETQRNKGNFPGRFSGRQFSNSRSEMNVSTLELGDSALYLCASSLASGGNTEAFFGQGTRLTVV.

This sequence joins TRBV7-2 and TRBJ2-7, with 10 bases fitting TRBD2. The V gene end was trimmed by 7 bases and the J gene end by 4 bases; junction bases not matched to a gene: 10. Per the germline V gene, CDR1 is SGHTA and CDR2 is FQGNSA. The CDR3 contains 15 residues. The CDR3 bases are TGTGCCAGCACCCCTATAGCGGGGGGAAGATACGAGCAGTACTTC. Amino acids: CASTPIAGGRYEQYF.

The chain has TRBV18 and TRBJ2-7; 7 positions agree with TRBD2. Germline loops: CDR1 KGHSH, CDR2 LQKENI. V shed 3 bases, J shed 2 bases, and the junction held 10 bases outside the gene matches. This CDR3 is 16 amino acids long. The CDR3 sequence is CASSPSWGGITYEQYF. The DNA of the CDR3 is TGTGCCAGCTCACCCAGTTGGGGGGGAATAACCTACGAGCAGTACTTC.

Concerning this clone itself: Other DNA sequences in this sample translate to the same CDR3. DNA of the CDR3: TGTGCCAGCAGCCGGACAGGGGCAAATGAAAAACTGTTTTTT. Protein: CASSRTGANEKLFF. The chain joins TRBV3-1 (or the pseudogene TRBV3-2) to TRBJ1-4; 9 nucleotides match TRBD1. J lost 5 bases, V lost 4 bases, and 2 bases had no gene match. The CDR3 extends over 14 amino acids. The germline V gene encodes CDR1 LGHDT and CDR2 YNNKEL (reference sequence).

This chain connects TRBV5-6 to TRBJ2-1; 7 positions agree with TRBD1. Looked up from germline, CDR1 is SGHDT and CDR2 is YYEEEE. V shed 1 base, J shed 8 bases, and the junction held 0 bases outside the gene matches. There are 12 residues in the CDR3. The CDR3 spells CASSLTGDEQFF. CDR3 sequence (DNA): TGTGCCAGCAGCTTGACAGGGGATGAGCAGTTCTTC.

Here the CDR3 reads CASSYSGSHSGNTIYF. The DNA of the CDR3 is TGTGCCAGCAGTTACTCGGGGAGCCACTCTGGAAACACCATATATTTT. The chain couples TRBV6-5 to TRBJ1-3, with D uncertain. This CDR3 has 16 residues. Germline CDR1 is MNHEY and CDR2 is SVGAGI. V lost 0 bases and J 0 bases, leaving 9 bases between the germline ends.

The J gene is TRBJ1-1, the V gene TRBV5-1, with TRBD1 as a possible D gene (5 bases). V lost 4 bases and J 0 bases, leaving 19 bases between the germline ends. This CDR3 region has 17 residues. The germline CDR1 and CDR2 sequences are SGHRS and YFSETQ. CDR3 DNA: TGCGCCAGCAGCCAGGCAGCGCCCACCAGGGTGAACACTGAAGCTTTCTTT. Protein: CASSQAAPTRVNTEAFF.

This chain links TRBV5-1 with TRBJ1-1; 11 nucleotides line up with TRBD1. V was pared by 8 bases and J by 4 bases, with 13 bases of the junction left unmatched. The CDR3 runs to 16 residues. From germline, CDR1 is SGHRS and CDR2 YFSETQ. This CDR3 is CASRDRGDMRGTEAFF. The CDR3 DNA sequence: TGCGCCAGTAGGGACAGGGGGGATATGAGAGGCACTGAAGCTTTCTTT.